A single sample gave rise to the 4 T cell receptor beta chains below, sequenced in a study of cytomegalovirus exposure and HLA in healthy donors. It was with 60 Vbeta and 13 Jbeta primers that the PCR ran. The method was immunoSEQ multiplex PCR; TCRdb's version includes in-frame clones alone and lacks a portion of them. The sample has 150,000 to 180,000 clones; roughly 80% are singletons. Specimen: PBMCs. The receptors were sampled from a woman in her thirties or forties in good health and CMV-seronegative.

This clone was observed a handful of times. This rearrangement joins TRBV7-8 to TRBJ1-5; 7 bases map to TRBD1. Germline loops: CDR1 SGHVS, CDR2 FQNEAQ. J gave up 7 bases and V 0 bases, and 6 bases lay outside the gene matches. This CDR3 comprises 15 residues. CDR3 region: CASSLAPGGSQPQHF. CDR3 in DNA: TGTGCCAGCAGCTTAGCCCCAGGGGGGTCCCAGCCCCAGCATTTT.

V gene TRBV5-1 combines with J gene TRBJ2-5; 8 bases are shared with TRBD1. V lost 4 bases, J lost 4 bases, and 6 bases stayed unmatched. The V gene's germline CDR1 is SGHRS and CDR2 YFSETQ. The CDR3 is 14 amino acids. The CDR3 here is CASSGRGQAETQYF. In DNA, the CDR3 is TGCGCCAGCAGCGGGCGGGGACAGGCAGAGACCCAGTACTTC. Filled out from reference TRBV5-1 and TRBJ2-5, the complete variable domain reads KAGVTQTPRYLIKTRGQQVTLSCSPISGHRSVSWYQQTPGQGLQFLFEYFSETQRNKGNFPGRFSGRQFSNSRSEMNVSTLELGDSALYLCASSGRGQAETQYFGPGTRLLVL.

This chain links TRBV19 with TRBJ2-1; 7 bases map to TRBD1. The germline CDR1 and CDR2 sequences are LNHDA and SQIVND (reference sequence). CDR3 length equals 12 residues. Trimming cost V 4 bases and J 8 bases; bases outside gene matches: 2. The CDR3 coding sequence is TGTGCCAGTAGTACACAGGGGTATGAGCAGTTCTTC. This translates into CASSTQGYEQFF.

The chain carries TRBV5-1 and TRBJ2-5, with 11 positions matching TRBD2. J gave up 5 bases and V 1 base, and 7 bases lay outside the gene matches. This CDR3 has 16 residues. The germline CDR1 and CDR2 sequences are SGHRS and YFSETQ. The CDR3 DNA follows: TGCGCCAGCAGCTTGTATACTAGCGGGAGTTTGGAGACCCAGTACTTC. Amino acids: CASSLYTSGSLETQYF.